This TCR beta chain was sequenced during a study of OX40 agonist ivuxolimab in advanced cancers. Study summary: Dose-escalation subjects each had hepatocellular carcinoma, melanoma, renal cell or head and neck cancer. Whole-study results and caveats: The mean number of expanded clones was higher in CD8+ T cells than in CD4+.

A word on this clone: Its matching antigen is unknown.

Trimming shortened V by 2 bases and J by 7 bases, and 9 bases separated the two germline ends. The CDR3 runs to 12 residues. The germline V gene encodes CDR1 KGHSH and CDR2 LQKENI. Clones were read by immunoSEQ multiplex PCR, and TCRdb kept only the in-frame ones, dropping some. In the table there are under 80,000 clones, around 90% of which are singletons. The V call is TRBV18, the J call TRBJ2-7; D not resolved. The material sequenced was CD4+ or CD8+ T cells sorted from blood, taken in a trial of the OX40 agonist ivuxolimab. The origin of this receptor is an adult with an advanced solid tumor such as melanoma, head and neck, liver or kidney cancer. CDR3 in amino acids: CASSPNSPEQYF. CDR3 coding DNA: TGTGCCAGCTCACCAAACAGCCCGGAGCAGTACTTC.